This T cell receptor beta chain was profiled in a study of graft-versus-host responses after intestinal transplantation. Study in general: Each patient got anti-thymocyte globulin induction, then tacrolimus and steroids for roughly 3 years.

Study-wide results and caveats: Graft-donor T cell macrochimerism in patients accompanied high graft-versus-host to host-versus-graft clonal ratios in allografts. The authors found GvH clones in recipient marrow, some appearing first in ileum or blood.

This clone was observed once. Its antigen is undetermined. The CDR3 spans 14 residues. Germline-derived CDR1 and CDR2 are SNHLY and FYNNEI. The V end lost 8 bases, the J end lost 0 bases, and 14 bases lay between the germline ends. The data were produced by immunoSEQ multiplex PCR, yet TCRdb's version contains in-frame clones alone and is incomplete. The sample shows 110,000 to 150,000 clones, about nine tenths of them seen only once. The receptor comes from a human donor who received an intestinal transplant. The sample was unstimulated CD4+ T cells sorted from spleen or lymph node cells, taken before intestinal transplant. This chain uses TRBV2 with TRBJ2-7; D remains unclear. Written as DNA, the CDR3 is TGTGCCAGCCAAACCGACGGTAGCTCCTACGAGCAGTACTTC. Translating it yields CASQTDGSSYEQYF.